Below, 11 T cell receptor beta chains from the same sample are listed, as sequenced in a study of control samples from healthy donors and cancer patients. Clones were read by immunoSEQ multiplex PCR, and TCRdb kept only the in-frame ones, dropping some. Seen here are over 150,000 clones, around 94% observed once, and the top ten hold roughly 15%. Sequencing used PBMCs. The receptors originated from a man in his 60s with colorectal cancer.

The chain employs TRBV4-2 and TRBJ2-1; no firm D call. The CDR3 contains 12 residues. Germline V lookup: CDR1 LGHNA, CDR2 YNFKEQ. V dropped 2 bases and J dropped 10 bases, with 9 bases sitting between them. This CDR3 reads CASSQYYDEQFF. The CDR3 DNA is TGTGCCAGCAGCCAATACTATGACGAGCAGTTCTTC.

V and J are TRBV7-2 and TRBJ2-3; D possibly matches TRBD1 or TRBD2 (5 bases each). This CDR3 region has 15 residues. Germline CDR1 and CDR2: SGHTA and FQGNSA. V dropped 2 bases and J dropped 2 bases, with 11 bases sitting between them. The CDR3 sequence: CASSLSGGPTDTQYF. The CDR3 DNA reads as TGTGCCAGCAGCTTAAGTGGGGGACCCACAGATACGCAGTATTTT.

The chain recombines TRBV11-2 with TRBJ2-3; 11 nucleotides match TRBD2. The CDR3 sequence is 17 residues long. Looked up from germline, CDR1 is SGHAT and CDR2 is FQNNGV. After removal of 3 bases from V and 4 bases from J, the junction contained 9 bases not matched to a gene. The CDR3: CASSLDLAGGRSDTQYF. In DNA, the CDR3 is TGTGCCAGCAGCTTGGATTTAGCGGGGGGGCGGTCAGATACGCAGTATTTT.

The chain recombines TRBV5-1 with TRBJ1-1; D is unresolved. CDR3 length: 13 residues. Germline CDR1 is SGHRS and CDR2 is YFSETQ. V lost 4 bases and J 0 bases, leaving 7 bases between the germline ends. As DNA, the CDR3 is TGCGCCAGCAGCGCGGGAGTGAACACTGAAGCTTTCTTT. As protein: CASSAGVNTEAFF.

As regards this clone: Additional DNA sequences in this sample encode the identical CDR3. This chain links TRBV12-3 or TRBV12-4 with TRBJ1-1; D is ambiguous. Trimming pared 1 base from V and 1 base from J, leaving 4 bases between. This CDR3 region has 13 residues. The CDR3 protein is CASSLVENTEAFF. CDR3 coding DNA: TGTGCCAGCAGTTTAGTAGAGAACACTGAAGCTTTCTTT.

This clone was observed a single time. The J gene is TRBJ2-7, the V gene TRBV6-5, with D possibly being TRBD1 or TRBD2 (5 bases each). Germline values: CDR1 MNHEY, CDR2 SVGAGI. The CDR3 spans 13 residues. V was shortened by 6 bases and J by 3 bases, with 12 bases between the two germline ends. Written as DNA, the CDR3 is TGTGCCAGCAGCACCGGGACCTACTACGAGCAGTACTTC. This sequence encodes CASSTGTYYEQYF.

The chain recombines TRBV5-1 with TRBJ2-3, with unresolved D. The germline V and J ends were trimmed by 1 base and 1 base, with 4 bases remaining between them. Germline assignment: CDR1 SGHRS and CDR2 YFSETQ. CDR3 size: 13 residues. This chain's CDR3 is CASSLPGTDTQYF. CDR3 DNA sequence: TGCGCCAGCAGCTTGCCAGGCACAGATACGCAGTATTTT.

A single count supports this clone. V gene TRBV5-1 combines with J gene TRBJ1-2; 10 nucleotides agree with TRBD1. The V gene's germline CDR1 is SGHRS and CDR2 YFSETQ. This CDR3 is built from 14 residues. With 6 bases clipped from V and 6 bases from J, the junction kept 8 bases outside the gene matches. The CDR3 DNA sequence: TGCGCCAGCAACACCGGGACAGGGGTTAATGGCTACACCTTC. Residues: CASNTGTGVNGYTF. Variable domain in full (rest from reference TRBV5-1 and TRBJ1-2): KAGVTQTPRYLIKTRGQQVTLSCSPISGHRSVSWYQQTPGQGLQFLFEYFSETQRNKGNFPGRFSGRQFSNSRSEMNVSTLELGDSALYLCASNTGTGVNGYTFGSGTRLTVV.

The chain combines TRBV11-2 with TRBJ2-1; TRBD1 might be the D (5 bases). V lost 3 bases to trimming and J lost 10 bases, with 10 bases between them. Germline assignment: CDR1 SGHAT and CDR2 FQNNGV. The CDR3 is made up of 12 amino acids. CDR3 protein: CASSFLGQEQFF. The DNA for the CDR3 is TGTGCCAGCAGCTTCTTAGGACAAGAGCAGTTCTTC.

The J gene is TRBJ2-7, the V gene TRBV6-2 or TRBV6-3; tentatively, D is TRBD2 (5 bases). CDR3 length: 13 amino acids. Germline CDR1 MNHEY, CDR2 SVGEGT. V lost 5 bases to trimming and J lost 9 bases, with 17 bases between them. The CDR3 protein is CASSERLGGGQYF. The CDR3 coding sequence is TGTGCCAGCAGTGAGCGCCTCGGCGGAGGGCAGTACTTC.

The rearrangement joins TRBV7-9 to TRBJ1-1, with D perhaps matching TRBD1 (6 bases). The CDR3 spans 17 residues. V shed 5 bases and J shed 0 bases, with 19 bases lying between them. Per the germline V gene, CDR1 is SEHNR and CDR2 is FQNEAQ (reference sequence). The CDR3 sequence: CASSPRVRGILNTEAFF. The CDR3 nucleotides are TGTGCCAGCAGCCCCAGGGTCAGGGGCATTCTGAACACTGAAGCTTTCTTT.